This is a list of T cell receptor beta chains from one sample in a study of blood T cells in healthy people across ages. TCRdb independently ran MiXCR on the 5' RACE reads; one entry per CDR3 protein. The table lists over a million distinct CDR3 sequences, 42% of them singletons. Sequences were obtained from blood. The receptor source for this set is a woman in her late teens or twenties in good health. The CDR3 runs from the conserved cysteine through the conserved F or W. The D gene is left open where the match is weak. Clone sizes are given selectively: once, few, many, or a class where the clone is expanded.

few,12,TRBJ1-2,TRBV20-1,-,TGCAGTGCTTCGGACAGAAACTATGGCTACACCTTC,CSASDRNYGYTF
-,15,TRBJ2-1,TRBV29-1,TRBD2,TGCAGCGTTGATACGAGGGGACTAGGGGTGGATGAGCAGTTCTTC,CSVDTRGLGVDEQFF
-,13,TRBJ1-5,TRBV28,-,TGTGCCACCATTTACGGAGGCAATCAGCCCCAGCATTTT,CATIYGGNQPQHF
many,14,TRBJ2-3,TRBV12-3/TRBV12-4,TRBD2,TGTGCCACCGACGCTAGCGGGAGTAGGGATACGCAGTATTTT,CATDASGSRDTQYF
-,14,TRBJ1-1,TRBV7-9,-,TGTGCCAGCGGGATTCCCTTGGGGAACACTGAAGCTTTCTTT,CASGIPLGNTEAFF
-,14,TRBJ1-5,TRBV29-1,TRBD1,TGCAGCGCCTCGACAGGGGGGAATGATCAGCCCCAGCATTTT,CSASTGGNDQPQHF
-,13,TRBJ2-5,TRBV27,-,TGTGCCAGCAGTATGCCATTCCAAGAGACCCAGTACTTC,CASSMPFQETQYF
-,14,TRBJ2-7,TRBV5-1,TRBD1,TGCGCCAGCAGCATAATGACAGGGTTGTACGAGCAGTACTTC,CASSIMTGLYEQYF
-,15,TRBJ2-3,TRBV5-8,TRBD2,TGTGCCAGCAGCCCATTTGGGGAGGGCCCAGATGCGCAGTATTTT,CASSPFGEGPDAQYF
-,12,TRBJ2-7,TRBV6-5,-,TGTGCCAGCAGCTTTAACCCTGGCGAGCAGTACTTC,CASSFNPGEQYF
-,15,TRBJ2-4,TRBV4-1,-,TGCGCCAGCAGCCAGGTTGTCGCAGCCAAAAACATTCAGTACTTC,CASSQVVAAKNIQYF
once,15,TRBJ2-5,TRBV28,-,TGTGCCAGCAGCCGATGGGGTGCTTCCGAGGAGACCCAGTACTTC,CASSRWGASEETQYF
once,14,TRBJ2-5,TRBV28,TRBD2,TGTGCCAGCAGTAGGGGAGGGTCGGGGGAGACCCAGTACTTC,CASSRGGSGETQYF
-,14,TRBJ1-4,TRBV20-1,-,TGCAGTGCTAGAGGGGGGATCGCTAATGAAAGACTGTTTTTT,CSARGGIANERLFF
-,15,TRBJ1-1,TRBV12-3/TRBV12-4,-,TGTGCCGGCAGTTTCGACCCCTACGGGAGCACTGAAGCTTTCTTT,CAGSFDPYGSTEAFF
-,16,TRBJ1-4,TRBV3-1,-,TGTGCCAGCAGCCAAGGGGGGCCGGGAGCTAATGAAAAACTGTTTTTT,CASSQGGPGANEKLFF
few,16,TRBJ2-1,TRBV6-1,-,TGTGCCAGCAGTGACTCAGGGTTAAGGTCCTACAATGAGCAGTTCTTC,CASSDSGLRSYNEQFF
few,12,TRBJ1-2,TRBV24-1,-,TGTGCCGCCACCCCCCCGTTCCGTGGCTACACCTTC,CAATPPFRGYTF